This TCR beta chain originates from a study of T cell responses to AZD1222 COVID-19 vaccine. Method: immunoSEQ multiplex PCR; TCRdb's copy keeps in-frame clones and lacks some. The sample has roughly 170,000 clones; less than 95% are singletons. The CDR3 loop spans 15 amino acids. CDR1 is MNHEY and CDR2 is SMNVEV in the germline V gene (reference sequence). The germline V and J ends were trimmed by 6 bases and 1 base, with 16 bases remaining between them. The study, taken as a whole, reports: In the spike-specific TCR repertoire, nearly half reportedly target unmutated variant regions. Clonal diversity may have been underestimated in mostly white British donors. CD4 TCRs associated with vaccination spanned spike, dominating at 160-218 and 743-854. No day 14 peak samples; only post-peak repertoires were characterized.

As for this clone: Antigen specificity is unknown.

The sequence came from an adult in good health. The chain recombines TRBV27 with TRBJ2-7; TRBD2 is a possible D gene (6 bases). The input for sequencing was peripheral blood, taken on day 0 of AZD1222 vaccination. CDR3 in amino acids: CASRGQFRESYEQYF. The CDR3 DNA reads TGTGCCAGCAGGGGCCAATTCCGGGAGTCCTACGAGCAGTACTTC.